The 15 T cell receptor beta chains in this list originate from one sample, sequenced in a study of blood T cells in healthy people across ages. Next came a second PCR, run for roughly 6 to 11 cycles, which used a sample-barcoded 5' primer along with a J-beta primer mix. TCRdb re-called the 5' RACE reads through MiXCR, storing one row per CDR3 protein. Here the sample spans approximately 900,000 distinct CDR3 sequences, 48% being singletons. The sample taken for sequencing was blood. These receptors all come from a young man in good health.

The CDR3 loop is CSARGRSNYGYTF. Here the CDR3 DNA reads TGCAGTGCTAGAGGCAGATCTAACTATGGCTACACCTTC. The chain links TRBV20-1 to TRBJ1-2; D not resolved. The CDR3 loop spans 13 amino acids. Trimming removed 1 base at V and 0 bases at J, with 6 bases between. Germline CDR1 and CDR2: DFQATT and SNEGSKA (reference sequence).

This clonotype was detected a few times. This chain uses TRBV7-2 with TRBJ2-1; no clear D gene. In germline, CDR1 is SGHTA, CDR2 FQGNSA. Trimming took off 1 base at V and 5 bases at J, with 6 bases between the two ends. The length of the CDR3 is 13 residues. In DNA form, the CDR3 reads TGTGCCAGCAGCTTAGAGGCCCACAATGAGCAGTTCTTC. This sequence encodes CASSLEAHNEQFF.

The chain is built from TRBV9 and TRBJ2-5; 8 bases are a match to TRBD2. The tail of the sequence fits TRBJ2-7 better, so the J call may be wrong. CDR3 length equals 15 residues. From germline, CDR1 is SGDLS and CDR2 YYNGEE. The CDR3 DNA sequence: TGTGCCAGCAGCGTAGAGAGCGGGGGAAGCTACGAGCAGTACTTC. The encoded protein is CASSVESGGSYEQYF.

This clonotype has a single count. The V and J genes are TRBV20-1 and TRBJ2-7; TRBD1 matches 8 bases. This CDR3 comprises 13 residues. Looked up from germline, CDR1 is DFQATT and CDR2 is SNEGSKA (reference sequence). V trimming: 6 bases; J trimming: 5 bases; junction bases outside the gene matches: 9. In DNA, the CDR3 is TGCAGTGCCAGGAGGACAGGGAGCCACGAGCAGTACTTC. Amino acid sequence: CSARRTGSHEQYF.

The V call is TRBV28, the J call TRBJ2-5; no firm D call. CDR3 size: 14 residues. The V end lost 10 bases, the J end lost 3 bases, and 18 bases lay between the germline ends. CDR1 MDHEN and CDR2 SYDVKM come from the germline V gene. The CDR3 region has the DNA TGTGCCACAGGCGGCGTGGCTCCTGAAGAGACCCAGTACTTC. Its translation is CATGGVAPEETQYF. Supplemented by reference TRBV28 and TRBJ2-5, the full variable domain reads DVKVTQSSRYLVKRTGEKVFLECVQDMDHENMFWYRQDPGLGLRLIYFSYDVKMKEKGDIPEGYSVSREKKERFSLILESASTNQTSMYLCATGGVAPEETQYFGPGTRLLVL.

This clonotype showed up just a few times. The chain uses TRBV4-2 and TRBJ1-2, with 9 bases identical to TRBD1. This CDR3 region has 15 residues. Germline V gene lookup returns CDR1 LGHNA and CDR2 YNFKEQ. Trimming removed 5 bases from V and 3 bases from J; junction bases left unmatched: 7. This CDR3 reads CASSSRQGVDYGYTF. The CDR3 region has the DNA TGTGCCAGCAGCTCCAGACAGGGGGTGGACTATGGCTACACCTTC.

The gene calls are TRBV2 and TRBJ2-1; D tentatively reads TRBD1 or TRBD2 (6 bases each). The closer fit of TRBJ2-7 to the DNA end suggests the J call may be wrong. The germline V gene encodes CDR1 SNHLY and CDR2 FYNNEI. The CDR3 has 18 amino acids. CDR3 sequence: CATLGGPRMPESYNEQYF. DNA of the CDR3: TGTGCCACCCTAGGGGGGCCCCGAATGCCAGAGTCCTACAATGAGCAGTACTTC.

This chain links TRBV7-2 with TRBJ1-6, with D maybe TRBD1 (6 bases). Germline assignment: CDR1 SGHTA and CDR2 FQGNSA. This CDR3 is 16 amino acids long. The ends were cut back, 5 bases at V and 4 bases at J, with 15 bases in the middle. Written as DNA, the CDR3 is TGTGCCAGCAGCCCACCTGGGGGGGCTTATAATTCACCCCTCCACTTT. Translated, it gives CASSPPGGAYNSPLHF. Complete variable domain (other parts from reference TRBV7-2 and TRBJ1-6): GAGVSQSPSNKVTEKGKDVELRCDPISGHTALYWYRQSLGQGLEFLIYFQGNSAPDKSGLPSDRFSAERTGGSVSTLTIQRTQQEDSAVYLCASSPPGGAYNSPLHFGNGTRLTVT.

The gene calls are TRBV15 and TRBJ1-6; D not resolved. From germline, CDR1 is LNHNV and CDR2 YYDKDF (reference sequence). V dropped 5 bases and J dropped 6 bases, with 17 bases sitting between them. The CDR3 covers 16 residues. CDR3 residues: CATSLRRRSGNSPLHF. Here the CDR3 DNA reads TGTGCCACCAGCTTAAGGCGCCGAAGCGGTAATTCACCCCTCCACTTT.

In its sample, this clonotype was seen once. The chain is built from TRBV3-1 and TRBJ1-1; 7 bases agree with TRBD1. Germline V gives CDR1 LGHDT, CDR2 YNNKEL (reference sequence). V gave up 8 bases and J gave up 1 base; unmatched junction bases: 4. The length of the CDR3 is 13 residues. CDR3 in DNA: TGTGCCAGCCAGGGGGGGGCGAACACTGAAGCTTTCTTT. It specifies CASQGGANTEAFF.

This chain joins TRBV20-1 and TRBJ1-2; D uncertain. There are 12 residues in the CDR3. Germline loops: CDR1 DFQATT, CDR2 SNEGSKA (reference sequence). The V gene lost 0 bases and the J gene lost 0 bases, with 2 bases spanning the gap. The CDR3 spells CSAREPNYGYTF. Here the CDR3 DNA reads TGCAGTGCTAGAGAGCCTAACTATGGCTACACCTTC.

This clonotype was found a few times. The gene calls are TRBV6-1 and TRBJ1-2; 10 bases are a match to TRBD1. The CDR3 contains 11 residues. V was clipped by 11 bases and J by 8 bases; unmatched bases: 5. CDR1 and CDR2 (germline): MNHNS, SASEGT. The DNA for the CDR3 is TGTGCCGCGGGACAGGGGAAGGGCTACACCTTC. Translating gives CAAGQGKGYTF.

A few counts support this clonotype. This chain joins TRBV7-2 and TRBJ2-7; 10 positions agree with TRBD2. The germline V gene has CDR1 SGHTA and CDR2 FQGNSA. The CDR3 runs 15 residues. The V segment lost 4 bases and the J segment 3 bases; nucleotides outside the gene matches: 6. The CDR3 spells CASSSSGGLYYEQYF. The CDR3 DNA reads TGTGCCAGCAGCTCTAGCGGGGGCCTCTACTACGAGCAGTACTTC.

This clonotype was counted at least ten times. This chain joins TRBV15 and TRBJ2-5; possible D gene TRBD1, 5 bases. The V gene's germline CDR1 is LNHNV and CDR2 YYDKDF (reference sequence). CDR3 length equals 15 residues. V dropped 0 bases and J dropped 4 bases, with 12 bases sitting between them. The CDR3 nucleotides are TGTGCCACCAGCAGAGAATTTCAGGGTGGAGAGACCCAGTACTTC. Translating it yields CATSREFQGGETQYF. The full variable domain, rest sourced from reference TRBV15 and TRBJ2-5, is DAMVIQNPRYQVTQFGKPVTLSCSQTLNHNVMYWYQQKSSQAPKLLFHYYDKDFNNEADTPDNFQSRRPNTSFCFLDIRSPGLGDTAMYLCATSREFQGGETQYFGPGTRLLVL.

The CDR3 spells CSVVPQGASEQYF. The CDR3 DNA is TGCAGCGTTGTACCCCAGGGGGCCTCCGAGCAGTACTTC. The rearrangement links TRBV29-1 to TRBJ2-7, with 8 bases fitting TRBD1. V shed 4 bases and J 6 bases; nucleotides not matched to a gene: 8. The CDR3 is 13 amino acids. CDR1 is SQVTM, CDR2 ANQGSEA, per germline.